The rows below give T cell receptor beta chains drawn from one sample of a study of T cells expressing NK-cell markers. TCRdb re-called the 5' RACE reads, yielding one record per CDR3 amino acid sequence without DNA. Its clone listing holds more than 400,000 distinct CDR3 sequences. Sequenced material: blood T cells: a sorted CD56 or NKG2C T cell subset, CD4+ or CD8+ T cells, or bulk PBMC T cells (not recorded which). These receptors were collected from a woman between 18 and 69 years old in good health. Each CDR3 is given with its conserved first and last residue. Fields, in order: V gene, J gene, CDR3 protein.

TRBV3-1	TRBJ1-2	CASSPEVSYGYTF
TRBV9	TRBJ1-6	CASGQEGSPLHF
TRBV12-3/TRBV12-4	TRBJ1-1	CAAASLNTEAFF
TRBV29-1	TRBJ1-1	CSVGLRDTEAFF
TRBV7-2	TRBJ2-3	CASSSDARGTDTQYF
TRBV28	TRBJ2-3	CASAIRDRLADTQYF
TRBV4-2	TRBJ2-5	CASSQDRGGTQYF
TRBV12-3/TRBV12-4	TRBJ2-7	CASSSHGASYEQYF
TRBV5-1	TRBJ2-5	CASSLPSGRQTQYF
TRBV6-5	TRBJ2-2	CASSSAGTARRALFF
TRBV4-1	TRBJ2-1	CASSYWGEQFF
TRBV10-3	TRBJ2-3	CAISDVAAQGATQYF
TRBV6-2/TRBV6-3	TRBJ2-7	CASSFERAYEQYF
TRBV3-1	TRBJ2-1	CASSPSWTSVYEQFF
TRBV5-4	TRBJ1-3	CASSNDKGNTIYF
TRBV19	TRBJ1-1	CASRAEWITEAFF
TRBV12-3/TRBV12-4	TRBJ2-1	CASSSGRAYNEQFF
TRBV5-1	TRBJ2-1	CASSLGQGSLPHNEQFF
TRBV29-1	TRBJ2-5	CSVVREGPETQYF
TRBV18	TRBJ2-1	CASSPLWDEQFF
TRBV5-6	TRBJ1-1	CASSRTWNTEAFF
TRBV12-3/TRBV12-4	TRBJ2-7	CASSLMTVQGYEQYF
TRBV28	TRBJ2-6	CASNRPSGANVLTF
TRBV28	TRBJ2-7	CASTETGTGYEQYF
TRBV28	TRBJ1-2	CASRMRGSVNYGYTF
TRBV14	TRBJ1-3	CASSQVVLGNTIYF
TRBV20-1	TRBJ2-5	CSARDPGTSGKETQYF
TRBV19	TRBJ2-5	CASSTPGPLETQYF
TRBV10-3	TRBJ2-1	CAISTAPPLNPKGEQFF
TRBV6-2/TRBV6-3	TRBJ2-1	CASRPQVNEQFF
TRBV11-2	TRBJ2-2	CASSRPGGRGPGELFF
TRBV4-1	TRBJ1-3	CASSQDRSDGNTIYF
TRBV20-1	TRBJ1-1	CSAQSWTGGTEAFF
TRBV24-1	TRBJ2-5	CATSALGAWETQYF
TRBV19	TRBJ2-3	CASSTGQGTYTDTQYF
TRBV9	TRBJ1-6	CVSSVGRDRENSPLHF
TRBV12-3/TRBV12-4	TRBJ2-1	CASSLTVAGEQFF
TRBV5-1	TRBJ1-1	CASSLEGDGEAFF
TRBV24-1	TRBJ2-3	CATSDPSGTDTQYF
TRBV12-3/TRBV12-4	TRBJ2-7	CASSPQTGHYEQYF
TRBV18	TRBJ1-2	CASSPDRAYGYTF
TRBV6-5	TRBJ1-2	CASSYSPNNYGYTF
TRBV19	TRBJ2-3	CASGTGGLDTQYF
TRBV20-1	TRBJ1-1	CSVHWGDTEAFF
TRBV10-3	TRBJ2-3	CATGRGSSTDTQYF
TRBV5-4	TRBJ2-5	CASSLGMGGIQETQYF
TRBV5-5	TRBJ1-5	CASSSLVGDSNQPQHF
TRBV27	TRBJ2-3	CASSLLGLAGGRLSTDTQYF
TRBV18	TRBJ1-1	CASSPWTGGDTEAFF
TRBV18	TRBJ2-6	CASSRSGYSGANVLTF
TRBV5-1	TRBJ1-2	CASSGGTTNYGYTF
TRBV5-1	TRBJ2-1	CASSLAATPNEQFF
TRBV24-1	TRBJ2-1	CATSDPTSGGYNEQFF
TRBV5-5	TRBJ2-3	CASLTLAGGIDTQYF
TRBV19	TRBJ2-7	CASSIFGRSYEQYF